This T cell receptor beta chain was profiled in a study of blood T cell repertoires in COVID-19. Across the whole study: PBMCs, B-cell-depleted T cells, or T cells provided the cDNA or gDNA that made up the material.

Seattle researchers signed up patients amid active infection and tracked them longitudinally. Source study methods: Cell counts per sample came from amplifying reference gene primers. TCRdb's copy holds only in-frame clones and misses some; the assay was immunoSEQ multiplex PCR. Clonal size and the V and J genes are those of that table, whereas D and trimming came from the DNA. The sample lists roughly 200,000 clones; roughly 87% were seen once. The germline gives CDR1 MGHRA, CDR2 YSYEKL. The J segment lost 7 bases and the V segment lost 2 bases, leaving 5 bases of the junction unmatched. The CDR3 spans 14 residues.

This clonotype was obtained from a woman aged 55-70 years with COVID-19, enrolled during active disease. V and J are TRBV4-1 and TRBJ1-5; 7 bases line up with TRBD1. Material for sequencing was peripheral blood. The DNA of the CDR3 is TGCGCCAGCAGCCAAACAGGGGTCTTCCAGCCCCAGCATTTT. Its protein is CASSQTGVFQPQHF.